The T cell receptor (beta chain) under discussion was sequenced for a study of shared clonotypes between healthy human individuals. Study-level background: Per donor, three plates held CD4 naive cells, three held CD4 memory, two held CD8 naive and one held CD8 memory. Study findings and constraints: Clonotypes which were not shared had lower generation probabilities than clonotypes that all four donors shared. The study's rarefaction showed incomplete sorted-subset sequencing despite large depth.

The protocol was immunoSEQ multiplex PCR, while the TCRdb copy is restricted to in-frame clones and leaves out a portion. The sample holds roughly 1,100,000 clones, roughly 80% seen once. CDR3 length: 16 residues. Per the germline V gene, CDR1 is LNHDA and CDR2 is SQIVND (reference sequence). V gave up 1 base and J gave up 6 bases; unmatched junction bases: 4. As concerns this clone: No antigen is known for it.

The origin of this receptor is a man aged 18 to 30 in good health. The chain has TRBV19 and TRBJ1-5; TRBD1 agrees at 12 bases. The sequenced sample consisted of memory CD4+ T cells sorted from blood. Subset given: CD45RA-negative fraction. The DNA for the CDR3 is TGTGCCAGTAGTATAGGACGGGACAGGGGGCCTCAGCCCCAGCATTTT. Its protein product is CASSIGRDRGPQPQHF.